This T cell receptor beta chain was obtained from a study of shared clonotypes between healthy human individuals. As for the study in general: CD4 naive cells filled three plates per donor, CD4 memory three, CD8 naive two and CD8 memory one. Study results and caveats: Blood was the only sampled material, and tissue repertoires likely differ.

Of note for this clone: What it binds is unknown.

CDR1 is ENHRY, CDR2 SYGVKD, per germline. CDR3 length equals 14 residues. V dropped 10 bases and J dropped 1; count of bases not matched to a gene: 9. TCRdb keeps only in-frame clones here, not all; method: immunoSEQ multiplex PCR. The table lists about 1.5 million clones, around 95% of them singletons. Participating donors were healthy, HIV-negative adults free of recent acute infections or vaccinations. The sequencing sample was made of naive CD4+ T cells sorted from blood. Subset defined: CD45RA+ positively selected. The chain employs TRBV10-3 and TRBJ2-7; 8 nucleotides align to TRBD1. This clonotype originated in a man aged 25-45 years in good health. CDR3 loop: CATGERTGSYEQYF. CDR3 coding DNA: TGTGCCACCGGGGAACGGACAGGGTCCTACGAGCAGTACTTC.